A selection of T cell receptor beta chains follows, all from one sample in a study of cytomegalovirus exposure and HLA in healthy donors. TCRdb's copy holds only in-frame clones and misses some; the assay was immunoSEQ multiplex PCR. The sample holds around 120,000 clones, over 60% seen once. Sequencing was performed on PBMCs. Every receptor here comes from a man aged 25 to 40 in good health and CMV-seropositive. CDR3s include the opening cysteine and the closing phenylalanine or tryptophan. Fields, in order: D gene, V gene, J gene, clone size, CDR3 DNA, CDR3 protein. D genes are given only for firm matches. Size is omitted from some rows. Given values are once, few, many or a class for expanded clones.

d_gene: TRBD1
v_gene: TRBV15
j_gene: TRBJ2-1
abundance: NA
CDR3nt: TGTGCCACCAGCAGAGGGGGACAGGGGTACAATGAGCAGTTCTTC
CDR3aa: CATSRGGQGYNEQFF

d_gene: NA
v_gene: TRBV18
j_gene: TRBJ1-5
abundance: NA
CDR3nt: TGTGCCAGCTCACCACAGGGGGACCAGCCCCAGCATTTT
CDR3aa: CASSPQGDQPQHF

d_gene: NA
v_gene: TRBV5-1
j_gene: TRBJ1-2
abundance: NA
CDR3nt: TGCGCCAGCAGCTTGGACAGTGTGAGGCCGGGAAACTATGGCTACACCTTC
CDR3aa: CASSLDSVRPGNYGYTF

d_gene: NA
v_gene: TRBV5-1
j_gene: TRBJ2-3
abundance: NA
CDR3nt: TGCGCCAGCAGCGCGACAGATACGCAGTATTTT
CDR3aa: CASSATDTQYF

d_gene: TRBD2
v_gene: TRBV13
j_gene: TRBJ2-1
abundance: NA
CDR3nt: TGTGCCAGCACCATTAGCGGGGGCCCCAATGAGCAGTTCTTC
CDR3aa: CASTISGGPNEQFF

d_gene: TRBD1
v_gene: TRBV7-8
j_gene: TRBJ1-1
abundance: NA
CDR3nt: TGTGCCAGCAGCCCCTATCAGGGGGCTACTGAAGCTTTCTTT
CDR3aa: CASSPYQGATEAFF

d_gene: NA
v_gene: TRBV7-2
j_gene: TRBJ2-3
abundance: few
CDR3nt: TGTGCCAGCAATGAGCGGAACACAGATACGCAGTATTTT
CDR3aa: CASNERNTDTQYF

d_gene: NA
v_gene: TRBV9
j_gene: TRBJ2-7
abundance: NA
CDR3nt: TGTGCCAGCAGCGTATGGGCCACCCCCTACGAGCAGTACTTC
CDR3aa: CASSVWATPYEQYF

d_gene: TRBD2
v_gene: TRBV4-3
j_gene: TRBJ2-3
abundance: NA
CDR3nt: TGCGCCAGCAGCCAAGGGACTAGCGGAAGTTTAAGCACAGATACGCAGTATTTT
CDR3aa: CASSQGTSGSLSTDTQYF

d_gene: NA
v_gene: TRBV9
j_gene: TRBJ2-2
abundance: few
CDR3nt: TGTGCCAGCAGCCCGGAGGGCTCGAACACCGGGGAGCTGTTTTTT
CDR3aa: CASSPEGSNTGELFF

d_gene: NA
v_gene: TRBV7-7
j_gene: TRBJ2-3
abundance: once
CDR3nt: TGTGCTAGCAGCTCCCTCTCTGCGGGAAAGGATACGCAGTATTTT
CDR3aa: CASSSLSAGKDTQYF

d_gene: NA
v_gene: TRBV2
j_gene: TRBJ1-4
abundance: NA
CDR3nt: TGTGCCAGCAGTGGGAGACTCCCAAATGAAAAACTGTTTTTT
CDR3aa: CASSGRLPNEKLFF